These 32 T cell receptor beta chains share one sample of origin, sequenced in a study of shared clonotypes between healthy human individuals. The data were produced by immunoSEQ multiplex PCR, yet TCRdb's version contains in-frame clones alone and is incomplete. The table has about 2.4 million clones, more than 80% seen once. Sample: naive CD4+ T cells sorted from blood. Subset: CD45RA+ positively selected. The origin of the receptors is a man younger than 35 in good health.

This chain links TRBV6-6 with TRBJ2-1; 9 bases fit TRBD2. The CDR3 has 16 residues. Germline lookup yields CDR1 MNHNY and CDR2 SVGAGI (reference sequence). The V segment lost 7 bases and the J segment 2 bases; nucleotides outside the gene matches: 9. The CDR3 is CASTPERGVTYNEQFF. CDR3 bases: TGTGCCAGCACCCCCGAGCGGGGGGTTACCTACAATGAGCAGTTCTTC.

The chain employs TRBV6-5 and TRBJ1-4; 8 bases agree with TRBD1. The CDR3 loop spans 15 amino acids. CDR1 and CDR2 (germline): MNHEY, SVGAGI. Losses at the gene ends were 6 bases for V and 0 bases for J; bases not matched to a gene: 3. CDR3 bases: TGTGCCAGCAGACGACAGGGGACAACTAATGAAAAACTGTTTTTT. This sequence encodes CASRRQGTTNEKLFF.

V is TRBV19 and J is TRBJ2-5; perhaps TRBD1 as D (6 bases). CDR1 LNHDA and CDR2 SQIVND come from the germline V gene (reference sequence). The ends were cut back, 1 base at V and 1 base at J, with 10 bases in the middle. The CDR3 covers 15 residues. The CDR3 is CASSIARQAQETQYF. The CDR3, as DNA: TGTGCCAGTAGTATAGCGAGACAGGCCCAAGAGACCCAGTACTTC.

This chain connects TRBV9 to TRBJ1-1; 9 bases line up with TRBD1. The CDR3 length is 15 residues. V lost 4 bases to trimming and J lost 4 bases; unmatched junction nucleotides: 8. Germline V gene sequence: CDR1 SGDLS, CDR2 YYNGEE. DNA for the CDR3: TGTGCCAGCAGCCCTGGACAGGGGCACGTCACTGAAGCTTTCTTT. It encodes CASSPGQGHVTEAFF.

V is TRBV27 and J is TRBJ2-2; D is unresolved. Germline V gene lookup returns CDR1 MNHEY and CDR2 SMNVEV (reference sequence). CDR3 length: 15 amino acids. The germline V and J ends were trimmed by 3 bases and 4 bases, with 12 bases remaining between them. This chain's CDR3 is CASSLAAGVTGELFF. In DNA form, the CDR3 reads TGTGCCAGCAGTTTGGCGGCAGGAGTCACCGGGGAGCTGTTTTTT.

This clone showed up just once. V is TRBV2 and J is TRBJ2-1, with TRBD2 matching over 8 bases. After removal of 8 bases from V and 2 bases from J, the junction contained 5 bases not matched to a gene. The CDR3 covers 14 residues. Germline V CDR1 and CDR2: SNHLY, FYNNEI. DNA for the CDR3: TGTGCCAGCGGAGGACTAGCACCCTACAATGAGCAGTTCTTC. Its protein is CASGGLAPYNEQFF.

This chain uses TRBV27 with TRBJ2-3, with 8 bases aligning to TRBD2. The germline V gene encodes CDR1 MNHEY and CDR2 SMNVEV (reference sequence). The CDR3 is 16 amino acids. V was clipped by 5 bases and J by 0 bases; unmatched bases: 7. The CDR3 loop reads CASSLPGGTSTDTQYF. In nucleotides, the CDR3 is TGTGCCAGCAGTCTCCCGGGAGGGACTAGCACAGATACGCAGTATTTT.

The rearrangement links TRBV5-4 to TRBJ2-7; tentatively, D is TRBD2 (7 bases). Germline CDR1 and CDR2: SGHNT and YYREEE (reference sequence). The CDR3 extends over 15 amino acids. Trimming cost V 2 bases and J 3 bases, with 15 bases left between them. The CDR3 DNA follows: TGTGCCAGCAGCTTAGGCGGGGAGGGGGGCTACGAGCAGTACTTC. Translating gives CASSLGGEGGYEQYF.

The chain joins TRBV10-3 to TRBJ2-7; D remains unclear. CDR3 length equals 13 residues. V lost 10 bases and J lost 1, with 14 bases in between. Germline assignment: CDR1 ENHRY and CDR2 SYGVKD. This chain's CDR3 is CASVGPGSYEQYF. DNA of the CDR3: TGTGCCAGCGTCGGTCCCGGGTCCTACGAGCAGTACTTC.

The genes are TRBV9 and TRBJ2-5; D is undetermined. V was clipped by 3 bases and J by 5 bases, with 5 bases between them. This CDR3 region has 11 residues. Germline V gene data show CDR1 as SGDLS and CDR2 as YYNGEE. CDR3 sequence reads: CASSDAETQYF. The CDR3 DNA is TGTGCCAGCAGCGACGCGGAGACCCAGTACTTC.

The rearrangement joins TRBV9 to TRBJ1-1, with D tentatively TRBD1 (5 bases). Deletions cut 4 bases from V and 3 bases from J, with 19 bases between. Germline values: CDR1 SGDLS, CDR2 YYNGEE. The CDR3 length is 16 residues. The chain's CDR3 is CASSHGWGRVDTEAFF. CDR3 nucleotides: TGTGCCAGCAGCCATGGTTGGGGCAGGGTGGACACTGAAGCTTTCTTT.

The chain combines TRBV5-1 with TRBJ1-1; 8 bases are a match to TRBD1. V dropped 3 bases and J dropped 7; count of bases not matched to a gene: 5. The length of the CDR3 is 13 residues. Germline CDR1 and CDR2: SGHRS and YFSETQ. CDR3 coding DNA: TGCGCCAGCAGCTCTACCGACAGGGGTGAAGCTTTCTTT. As protein: CASSSTDRGEAFF.

This clone occurred once. V gene TRBV5-4 combines with J gene TRBJ2-1; D tentatively fits TRBD1 or TRBD2 (6 bases each). The germline gives CDR1 SGHNT, CDR2 YYREEE (reference sequence). This CDR3 has 15 residues. V lost 0 bases to trimming and J lost 6 bases, with 13 bases between them. The CDR3 nucleotides are TGTGCCAGCAGCTTGGGGAGGGGGACCATCAATGAGCAGTTCTTC. Its protein is CASSLGRGTINEQFF.

Turning to this clone: This sample includes further DNA sequences coding for the same CDR3. The gene calls are TRBV4-1 and TRBJ2-3, with D maybe TRBD2 (7 bases). The germline CDR1 and CDR2 sequences are MGHRA and YSYEKL. CDR3 size: 14 residues. With 2 bases removed from V and 4 bases from J, the gap between germline ends came to 10 bases. The CDR3 region is CASSQPGGADTQYF. Here the CDR3 DNA reads TGCGCCAGCAGCCAACCGGGGGGCGCAGATACGCAGTATTTT.

The V and J genes are TRBV12-5 and TRBJ2-5; tentatively, D is TRBD2 (5 bases). V was cut by 2 bases and J by 7 bases, with 11 bases left in between. The CDR3 has 13 amino acids. Germline loops: CDR1 LGHNT, CDR2 FRNRAP. The CDR3 DNA reads TGTGCTAGTGGTTTGCTTCCCCGGGGGACCCAGTACTTC. Its protein product is CASGLLPRGTQYF.

The chain recombines TRBV6-1 with TRBJ1-3, with D unresolved. CDR1 and CDR2 from the germline V gene are MNHNS and SASEGT. The CDR3 is 14 residues long. V dropped 6 bases and J dropped 0 bases, with 9 bases sitting between them. CDR3 in amino acids: CASSQRNSGNTIYF. The CDR3, as DNA: TGTGCCAGCAGCCAAAGGAACTCTGGAAACACCATATATTTT.

The chain recombines TRBV2 with TRBJ2-3; weak D call: TRBD1 (5 bases). The germline V and J ends were trimmed by 5 bases and 3 bases, with 12 bases remaining between them. The CDR3 has 14 residues. CDR1 is SNHLY, CDR2 FYNNEI, per germline. For the CDR3, the DNA is TGTGCCAGCAGTCCAGGGTCCTGGACAGATACGCAGTATTTT. It codes for CASSPGSWTDTQYF.

This sequence joins TRBV5-1 and TRBJ1-3; tentative D call: TRBD1 (5 bases). The CDR3 contains 15 residues. Trimming shortened V by 4 bases and J by 0 bases, and 11 bases separated the two germline ends. Per the germline V gene, CDR1 is SGHRS and CDR2 is YFSETQ. CDR3 in DNA: TGCGCCAGCAGCGGGGACTCAAGCTCTGGAAACACCATATATTTT. Amino acids: CASSGDSSSGNTIYF.

The rearrangement links TRBV6-5 to TRBJ2-3, with 7 positions matching TRBD2. The V and J ends lost 0 bases and 3 bases, in that order; junction bases with no gene match: 6. Germline values: CDR1 MNHEY, CDR2 SVGAGI. The CDR3 consists of 16 residues. CDR3 protein: CASSYSQAGSTDTQYF. In DNA, the CDR3 is TGTGCCAGCAGTTACTCGCAAGCGGGGTCAACAGATACGCAGTATTTT.

This clone is a singleton in its sample. The chain recombines TRBV10-3 with TRBJ1-2; 11 bases map to TRBD1. The V gene end was trimmed by 7 bases and the J gene end by 3 bases; junction bases not matched to a gene: 4. The V gene's germline CDR1 is ENHRY and CDR2 SYGVKD. The CDR3 has 14 amino acids. The DNA for the CDR3 is TGTGCCATCACCGGGGACAGGGGGTACTATGGCTACACCTTC. Its protein product is CAITGDRGYYGYTF.

Of note for this clone: Other DNA sequences from this sample encode an identical CDR3 as well. The V and J genes are TRBV6-1 and TRBJ1-5; 9 nucleotides match TRBD1. The CDR3 runs 15 residues. Per the germline V gene, CDR1 is MNHNS and CDR2 is SASEGT. J was trimmed by 0 bases and V by 9 bases; bases with no gene match: 6. The CDR3 DNA follows: TGTGCCAGTTCCGGGACAGGGAATAGCAATCAGCCCCAGCATTTT. Translation: CASSGTGNSNQPQHF.

To note about this clone: The sample carries other DNA sequences with the same CDR3. The V gene is TRBV18, the J gene TRBJ1-4, with D unresolved. There are 14 residues in the CDR3. The germline gives CDR1 KGHSH, CDR2 LQKENI. V shed 5 bases and J shed 0 bases, with 7 bases lying between them. The CDR3 coding sequence is TGTGCCAGCTCATTAGGAGCAACTAATGAAAAACTGTTTTTT. Amino acid sequence: CASSLGATNEKLFF.

V gene TRBV5-1 combines with J gene TRBJ1-4; no clear D gene. This CDR3 contains 17 residues. The V and J ends lost 4 bases and 2 bases respectively, with 18 bases between them. Germline CDR1 SGHRS, CDR2 YFSETQ. CDR3 region: CASSPPPSSGTNEKLFF. In DNA form, the CDR3 reads TGCGCCAGCAGCCCCCCCCCATCGAGTGGGACTAATGAAAAACTGTTTTTT.

As to this clone: In the same sample, other DNA sequences code for this CDR3. CDR3 in amino acids: CASSRDRGTDTQYF. CDR3 DNA sequence: TGCGCCAGCTCCCGGGACAGGGGAACAGATACGCAGTATTTT. V gene TRBV5-1 combines with J gene TRBJ2-3; 10 bases line up with TRBD1. Unmatched junction bases numbered 5, after V lost 7 bases and J lost 3 bases. Germline values: CDR1 SGHRS, CDR2 YFSETQ. The CDR3 has 14 residues. Combining the CDR3 with reference TRBV5-1 and TRBJ2-3 gives the whole variable domain KAGVTQTPRYLIKTRGQQVTLSCSPISGHRSVSWYQQTPGQGLQFLFEYFSETQRNKGNFPGRFSGRQFSNSRSEMNVSTLELGDSALYLCASSRDRGTDTQYFGPGTRLTVL.

The rearrangement uses TRBV28 and TRBJ1-5; D remains ambiguous. V lost 5 bases and J 2 bases, leaving 10 bases between the germline ends. CDR3 length: 14 amino acids. Germline V CDR1 and CDR2: MDHEN, SYDVKM. CDR3 residues: CASSLELGNQPQHF. In DNA form, the CDR3 reads TGTGCCAGCAGTCTGGAACTTGGCAATCAGCCCCAGCATTTT.

The rearrangement joins TRBV28 to TRBJ1-1; 7 bases line up with TRBD1. The ends lost 4 bases at V and 3 bases at J; junction bases unmatched: 5. Germline V gene data show CDR1 as MDHEN and CDR2 as SYDVKM. This CDR3 spans 14 amino acids. The CDR3 nucleotides are TGTGCCAGCAGTTCAGGGGGTATGCACACTGAAGCTTTCTTT. Translating it yields CASSSGGMHTEAFF.

This clone appeared once. V and J are TRBV5-1 and TRBJ1-2, with TRBD1 matching 10 bases. Looked up from germline, CDR1 is SGHRS and CDR2 is YFSETQ. The length of the CDR3 is 13 residues. V was pared by 3 bases and J by 6 bases, with 2 bases of the junction left unmatched. CDR3 DNA sequence: TGCGCCAGCAGCTGGGGGACAGGGGATGGCTACACCTTC. It is translated as CASSWGTGDGYTF.

V gene TRBV10-3 combines with J gene TRBJ2-1; 13 positions match TRBD2. The CDR3 has 18 residues. J was trimmed by 8 bases and V by 5 bases; bases with no gene match: 15. Germline lookup yields CDR1 ENHRY and CDR2 SYGVKD. The CDR3 protein is CAISLGLAGTGGVDEQFF. The CDR3 nucleotides read TGTGCCATCAGTCTGGGACTAGCGGGGACTGGAGGGGTAGATGAGCAGTTCTTC.

The rearrangement joins TRBV10-2 to TRBJ1-1; D remains unclear. The CDR3 has 13 residues. V lost 4 bases, J lost 4 bases, and 10 bases lay in between. Germline CDR1 WSHSY, CDR2 SAAADI. The CDR3 loop reads CASSAYVSTEAFF. CDR3 coding DNA: TGCGCCAGCAGTGCGTACGTTAGCACTGAAGCTTTCTTT.

The chain links TRBV5-4 to TRBJ2-1, with D possibly being TRBD1 (5 bases). Deletions cut 3 bases from V and 2 bases from J, with 12 bases between. The CDR3 consists of 15 residues. Looked up from germline, CDR1 is SGHNT and CDR2 is YYREEE (reference sequence). The CDR3 loop reads CASSSSGPTYNEQFF. As DNA, the CDR3 is TGTGCCAGCAGCTCCTCAGGGCCAACCTACAATGAGCAGTTCTTC.

This chain connects TRBV30 to TRBJ2-3, with 9 nucleotides matching TRBD1. This CDR3 region has 15 residues. The ends lost 3 bases at V and 1 base at J; junction bases unmatched: 5. The germline gives CDR1 GTSNPN, CDR2 SVGIG (reference sequence). CDR3 DNA sequence: TGTGCCTGGAGCCCGGACAGGGGCCGCACAGATACGCAGTATTTT. Residues: CAWSPDRGRTDTQYF.

The rearrangement uses TRBV5-1 and TRBJ1-1; no definite D call. CDR3 size: 14 residues. The germline CDR1 and CDR2 sequences are SGHRS and YFSETQ. The V gene lost 3 bases and the J gene lost 5 bases, with 14 bases spanning the gap. The CDR3 protein is CASSSDSSTTEAFF. CDR3 coding DNA: TGCGCCAGCAGCTCCGACTCAAGTACTACTGAAGCTTTCTTT.